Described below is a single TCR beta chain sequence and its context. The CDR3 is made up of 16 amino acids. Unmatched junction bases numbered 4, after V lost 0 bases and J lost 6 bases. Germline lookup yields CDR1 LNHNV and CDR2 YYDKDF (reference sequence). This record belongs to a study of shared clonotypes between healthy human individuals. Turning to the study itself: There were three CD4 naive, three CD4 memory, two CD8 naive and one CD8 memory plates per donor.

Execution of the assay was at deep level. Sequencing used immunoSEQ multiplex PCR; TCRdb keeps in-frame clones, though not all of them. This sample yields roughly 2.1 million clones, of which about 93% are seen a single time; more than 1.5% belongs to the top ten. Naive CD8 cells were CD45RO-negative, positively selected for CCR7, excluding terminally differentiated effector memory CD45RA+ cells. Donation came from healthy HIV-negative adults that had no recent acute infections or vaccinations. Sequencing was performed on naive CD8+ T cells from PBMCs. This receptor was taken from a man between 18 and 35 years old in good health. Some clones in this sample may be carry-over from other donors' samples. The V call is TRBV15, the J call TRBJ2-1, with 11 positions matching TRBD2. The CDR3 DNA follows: TGTGCCACCAGCAGAGAGACTAGCGGGATCGCCAATGAGCAGTTCTTC. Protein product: CATSRETSGIANEQFF.